These 31 T cell receptor beta chains originate from one sample sequenced in a study of cytomegalovirus exposure and HLA in healthy donors. Primers for the PCR totalled 60 Vbeta and 13 Jbeta. Clones were sequenced by immunoSEQ multiplex PCR, and TCRdb holds only the in-frame ones, with some missing. This sample has about 160,000 clones, with approximately 84% found just once. The sequenced sample was PBMCs. The receptors stem from a man aged 18 to 35 in good health and CMV-seropositive.

The chain uses TRBV5-4 and TRBJ2-6, with 10 bases lining up with TRBD2. Germline CDR1 SGHNT, CDR2 YYREEE (reference sequence). The length of the CDR3 is 17 residues. J gave up 4 bases and V 4 bases, and 8 bases lay outside the gene matches. As DNA, the CDR3 is TGTGCCAGCAGCGCGCTCACTAGCGGGGCCGGGGCCAACGTCCTGACTTTC. This sequence encodes CASSALTSGAGANVLTF.

The rearrangement links TRBV6-4 to TRBJ2-1; weak D call: TRBD2 (6 bases). The V gene's germline CDR1 is MRHNA and CDR2 SNTAGT. Trimming took off 0 bases at V and 2 bases at J, with 11 bases between the two ends. This CDR3 region has 16 residues. CDR3: CASSDSTLAPYNEQFF. CDR3 sequence (DNA): TGTGCCAGCAGTGACTCAACACTAGCCCCCTACAATGAGCAGTTCTTC.

This clone showed up just once. V and J are TRBV19 and TRBJ1-4; no clear D. CDR3 length: 13 amino acids. CDR1 and CDR2 (germline): LNHDA, SQIVND (reference sequence). Trimming left V 5 bases short and J 7 bases short, with 11 bases between. CDR3 nucleotide sequence: TGTGCCAGTAGTCTTCGGTCAGGTGAAAAACTGTTTTTT. Translating it yields CASSLRSGEKLFF.

The genes are TRBV5-1 and TRBJ2-7, with D possibly matching TRBD2 (6 bases). CDR1 and CDR2 from the germline V gene are SGHRS and YFSETQ. This CDR3 spans 16 amino acids. The germline V and J ends were trimmed by 7 bases and 7 bases, with 27 bases remaining between them. CDR3 in amino acids: CASGVGEGLLSWEQYF. In DNA form, the CDR3 reads TGCGCCAGCGGCGTAGGTGAGGGACTCCTTTCTTGGGAGCAGTACTTC.

The chain employs TRBV7-9 and TRBJ2-7; 7 positions agree with TRBD1. The CDR3 covers 15 residues. The V gene's germline CDR1 is SEHNR and CDR2 FQNEAQ (reference sequence). J gave up 0 bases and V 5 bases, and 7 bases lay outside the gene matches. This CDR3 is CASSRGQTYSYEQYF. DNA of the CDR3: TGTGCCAGCAGCCGGGGACAGACCTACTCCTACGAGCAGTACTTC.

The V gene is TRBV7-2, the J gene TRBJ1-4; weak D call: TRBD1 (5 bases). The CDR3 totals 16 residues. Germline V gene lookup returns CDR1 SGHTA and CDR2 FQGNSA. Trimming pared 1 base from V and 4 bases from J, leaving 13 bases between. The CDR3 protein is CASSLVAGTGNEKLFF. In nucleotides, the CDR3 is TGTGCCAGCAGCTTAGTAGCCGGGACTGGTAATGAAAAACTGTTTTTT.

The chain links TRBV14 to TRBJ2-5; the match to TRBD2 covers 7 bases. The V gene end was trimmed by 4 bases and the J gene end by 5 bases; junction bases not matched to a gene: 28. The CDR3 has 21 amino acids. CDR1 is SGHDN, CDR2 FVKESK, per germline. CDR3 nucleotide sequence: TGTGCCAGCAGCCCTGCGGGGGTGGTAGCCGTTTGGGGGTATTCGTACGAGACCCAGTACTTC. This sequence encodes CASSPAGVVAVWGYSYETQYF.

This chain connects TRBV4-3 to TRBJ2-1; D may be TRBD2 (5 bases). The germline CDR1 and CDR2 sequences are LGHNA and YSLEER. With 2 bases removed from V and 4 bases from J, the gap between germline ends came to 15 bases. This CDR3 region has 16 residues. The CDR3: CASSQRADYVYNEQFF. The CDR3 DNA reads as TGCGCCAGCAGCCAAAGGGCAGACTACGTTTACAATGAGCAGTTCTTC.

The rearrangement uses TRBV9 and TRBJ2-5; D is unclear. Germline CDR1 SGDLS, CDR2 YYNGEE. Trimming pared 3 bases from V and 3 bases from J, leaving 12 bases between. The CDR3 is 14 amino acids. The CDR3 region has the DNA TGTGCCAGCAGCGAAGGAGCCCTTGAAGAGACCCAGTACTTC. The encoded protein is CASSEGALEETQYF. The variable domain in full, with the rest retrieved from reference TRBV9 and TRBJ2-5, is DSGVTQTPKHLITATGQRVTLRCSPRSGDLSVYWYQQSLDQGLQFLIQYYNGEERAKGNILERFSAQQFPDLHSELNLSSLELGDSALYFCASSEGALEETQYFGPGTRLLVL.

This clone appeared once. The V and J genes are TRBV7-9 and TRBJ1-4, with D possibly TRBD1 on 6 matching bases. This CDR3 region has 15 residues. Germline V gene sequence: CDR1 SEHNR, CDR2 FQNEAQ (reference sequence). The V end was cut by 6 bases, the J end by 4 bases, with 15 bases between. The CDR3 loop reads CASRDDRSVNEKLFF. The CDR3 bases are TGTGCCAGCAGAGATGACAGGTCGGTTAATGAAAAACTGTTTTTT.

The chain combines TRBV5-4 with TRBJ2-3; perhaps TRBD2 as D (7 bases). This CDR3 has 18 amino acids. Trimming took off 1 base at V and 1 base at J, with 19 bases between the two ends. Germline-derived CDR1 and CDR2 are SGHNT and YYREEE (reference sequence). CDR3 nucleotide sequence: TGTGCCAGCAGCTTGTCCGATCTAGGGGGGGAGGGCACAGATACGCAGTATTTT. It translates to CASSLSDLGGEGTDTQYF. Supplemented by reference TRBV5-4 and TRBJ2-3, the full variable domain reads ETGVTQSPTHLIKTRGQQVTLRCSSQSGHNTVSWYQQALGQGPQFIFQYYREEENGRGNFPPRFSGLQFPNYSSELNVNALELDDSALYLCASSLSDLGGEGTDTQYFGPGTRLTVL.

V is TRBV5-4 and J is TRBJ2-7, with 8 bases identical to TRBD1. The V segment lost 2 bases and the J segment 3 bases; nucleotides outside the gene matches: 4. The CDR3 is 14 residues long. Per the germline V gene, CDR1 is SGHNT and CDR2 is YYREEE (reference sequence). The CDR3 here is CASSLGQGVYEQYF. CDR3 coding DNA: TGTGCCAGCAGCTTAGGACAGGGAGTCTACGAGCAGTACTTC.

V usage is TRBV4-2 and J usage is TRBJ2-1; D is possibly TRBD2 (7 bases). V was shortened by 0 bases and J by 0 bases, with 15 bases between the two germline ends. The CDR3 is 18 residues long. Germline V gives CDR1 LGHNA, CDR2 YNFKEQ. CDR3 sequence (DNA): TGTGCCAGCAGCCAAGATGAGAGGGCGGGGGCCTCCTACAATGAGCAGTTCTTC. It encodes CASSQDERAGASYNEQFF.

A single count supports this clone. The gene calls are TRBV11-1 and TRBJ2-3; 13 bases are a match to TRBD2. Germline trimming cut 5 bases from V and 4 bases from J; bases unmatched to any gene: 0. The CDR3 runs 14 residues. Germline lookup yields CDR1 SGHAT and CDR2 FQDESV (reference sequence). CDR3 residues: CASSGTSGADTQYF. The CDR3 region has the DNA TGTGCCAGCAGCGGGACTAGCGGGGCAGATACGCAGTATTTT.

This sequence joins TRBV4-2 and TRBJ2-3; no clear D. Germline CDR1 LGHNA, CDR2 YNFKEQ. Trimming stripped 0 bases from V and 6 bases from J, with 7 bases between. The CDR3 is 13 residues long. The CDR3 DNA sequence: TGTGCCAGCAGCCAAGATAGAACGGATACGCAGTATTTT. Translated, it gives CASSQDRTDTQYF.

Written as DNA, the CDR3 is TGCGCCAGCAGCCAAGAGAGGGTGATCTCTGGGGCCAACGTCCTGACTTTC. Its protein product is CASSQERVISGANVLTF. The chain has TRBV4-1 and TRBJ2-6; D is possibly TRBD2 (5 bases). Trimming cost V 0 bases and J 0 bases, with 9 bases left between them. Germline V gene sequence: CDR1 MGHRA, CDR2 YSYEKL. The CDR3 is 17 residues long.

The chain uses TRBV5-4 and TRBJ2-3; 10 nucleotides line up with TRBD2. CDR3 size: 15 residues. Germline V gene sequence: CDR1 SGHNT, CDR2 YYREEE (reference sequence). V lost 0 bases, J lost 7 bases, and 5 bases stayed unmatched. CDR3 bases: TGTGCCAGCAGCTTGGATCCTAGCGGGGGATATACGCAGTATTTT. Translation gives CASSLDPSGGYTQYF.

CDR3 DNA sequence: TGTGCCAGCAGGCAGGCGGGTATCTCCTACAATGAGCAGTTCTTC. Translation: CASRQAGISYNEQFF. The chain employs TRBV7-8 and TRBJ2-1; maybe TRBD2 (5 bases). Germline V lookup: CDR1 SGHVS, CDR2 FQNEAQ. The germline V and J ends were trimmed by 6 bases and 0 bases, with 12 bases remaining between them. The length of the CDR3 is 15 residues.

This chain uses TRBV5-1 with TRBJ2-7; 9 nucleotides match TRBD1. The CDR3 spans 15 residues. The germline CDR1 and CDR2 sequences are SGHRS and YFSETQ. Trimming removed 4 bases from V and 4 bases from J; junction bases left unmatched: 9. CDR3 in DNA: TGCGCCAGCAGCGCCGGGTTGACAGGGGGATACGAGCAGTACTTC. It translates to CASSAGLTGGYEQYF.

This clone was counted a single time. The V call is TRBV7-2, the J call TRBJ1-2; tentative D call: TRBD1 (5 bases). V was clipped by 2 bases and J by 5 bases, with 9 bases between them. This CDR3 region has 13 residues. Germline assignment: CDR1 SGHTA and CDR2 FQGNSA. CDR3 protein: CASSLSGLYGYTF. The CDR3 bases are TGTGCCAGCAGCTTATCGGGACTTTATGGCTACACCTTC. Looking up the rest from reference TRBV7-2 and TRBJ1-2 gives the full variable domain: GAGVSQSPSNKVTEKGKDVELRCDPISGHTALYWYRQSLGQGLEFLIYFQGNSAPDKSGLPSDRFSAERTGGSVSTLTIQRTQQEDSAVYLCASSLSGLYGYTFGSGTRLTVV.

The chain has TRBV27 and TRBJ1-2, with 8 bases identical to TRBD1. The CDR3 has 15 residues. The J segment lost 3 bases and the V segment lost 4 bases, leaving 7 bases of the junction unmatched. Germline-derived CDR1 and CDR2 are MNHEY and SMNVEV (reference sequence). CDR3 bases: TGTGCCAGCAGTTGGACAGGGTCCCTACACTATGGCTACACCTTC. Protein: CASSWTGSLHYGYTF.

Points on this clone: The sample carries other DNA sequences with the same CDR3. The chain joins TRBV15 to TRBJ1-2; D might be TRBD1 (6 bases). Trimming took 0 bases from V and 7 from J, leaving 21 bases between them. There are 17 residues in the CDR3. CDR1 is LNHNV and CDR2 is YYDKDF in the germline V gene (reference sequence). This CDR3 is CATSRDLPQGSHSGYTF. The DNA for the CDR3 is TGTGCCACCAGCAGAGATCTCCCACAGGGTTCCCACTCTGGCTACACCTTC.

The chain is built from TRBV19 and TRBJ2-3, with 8 bases identical to TRBD1. This CDR3 is built from 13 residues. V dropped 5 bases and J dropped 8; count of bases not matched to a gene: 6. The germline gives CDR1 LNHDA, CDR2 SQIVND (reference sequence). CDR3 sequence (DNA): TGTGCCAGTAGTTCAGGGGGCGGAATTACGCAGTATTTT. Residues: CASSSGGGITQYF.

The chain links TRBV7-2 to TRBJ1-4; 7 positions agree with TRBD1. The germline gives CDR1 SGHTA, CDR2 FQGNSA. CDR3 size: 16 residues. The V and J ends lost 2 bases and 1 base, in that order; junction bases with no gene match: 4. For the CDR3, the DNA is TGTGCCAGCAGCTTACGAGGGGGCAGAACTAATGAAAAACTGTTTTTT. As protein: CASSLRGGRTNEKLFF.

The V and J genes are TRBV15 and TRBJ2-3; 9 positions match TRBD1. V lost 0 bases and J lost 6; bases outside the gene matches: 7. Germline assignment: CDR1 LNHNV and CDR2 YYDKDF (reference sequence). This CDR3 contains 16 residues. The CDR3 DNA sequence: TGTGCCACCAGCAGAGATGCCGGGACAGGGCAGGATACGCAGTATTTT. Amino acids: CATSRDAGTGQDTQYF.

This clone has only a few counts. The V gene is TRBV6-1, the J gene TRBJ2-6; no clear D gene. V shed 6 bases and J shed 1 base, with 7 bases lying between them. Per germline, CDR1 MNHNS and CDR2 SASEGT. This CDR3 region has 14 residues. DNA of the CDR3: TGTGCCAGCAGATCGTATTCTGGGGCCAACGTCCTGACTTTC. Translation gives CASRSYSGANVLTF.

The chain carries TRBV5-1 and TRBJ1-1; D might be TRBD1 (6 bases). This CDR3 is 13 amino acids long. Germline V gene data show CDR1 as SGHRS and CDR2 as YFSETQ. Trimming pared 5 bases from V and 0 bases from J, leaving 8 bases between. The CDR3 is CASRQGLNTEAFF. The CDR3 DNA follows: TGCGCCAGCAGACAGGGCTTGAACACTGAAGCTTTCTTT.

This clone was counted only a few times. The genes are TRBV6-1 and TRBJ2-1; TRBD1 aligns across 9 bases. This CDR3 contains 15 residues. The V gene end was trimmed by 9 bases and the J gene end by 7 bases; junction bases not matched to a gene: 13. Per germline, CDR1 MNHNS and CDR2 SASEGT. This chain's CDR3 is CASSRRQGQGNEQFF. In nucleotides, the CDR3 is TGTGCCAGTTCCCGTAGGCAGGGACAGGGAAATGAGCAGTTCTTC.

The chain joins TRBV2 to TRBJ1-2, with D possibly TRBD1 on 5 matching bases. The CDR3 contains 10 residues. V was trimmed by 8 bases and J by 14 bases, leaving 15 bases between them. The germline gives CDR1 SNHLY, CDR2 FYNNEI. CDR3 loop: CASRGVLGTF. CDR3 DNA: TGTGCCAGCCGGGGGGTACTAGGAACCTTC.

The chain couples TRBV7-9 to TRBJ2-3; no definite D call. Trimming shortened V by 3 bases and J by 4 bases, and 11 bases separated the two germline ends. Germline-derived CDR1 and CDR2 are SEHNR and FQNEAQ (reference sequence). The CDR3 loop spans 14 amino acids. The CDR3 DNA sequence: TGTGCCAGCAGCTTCAGTAGCCCCGCAGATACGCAGTATTTT. Translated: CASSFSSPADTQYF.

This clone was recorded once. At the DNA level, this CDR3 is encoded by other sequences in the same sample as well. This chain uses TRBV7-2 with TRBJ1-4; no clear D. V lost 0 bases and J lost 5, with 10 bases in between. This CDR3 is 15 amino acids long. Germline-derived CDR1 and CDR2 are SGHTA and FQGNSA. The CDR3 reads CASSLARVTNEKLFF. In nucleotides, the CDR3 is TGTGCCAGCAGCTTAGCCCGGGTCACCAATGAAAAACTGTTTTTT.